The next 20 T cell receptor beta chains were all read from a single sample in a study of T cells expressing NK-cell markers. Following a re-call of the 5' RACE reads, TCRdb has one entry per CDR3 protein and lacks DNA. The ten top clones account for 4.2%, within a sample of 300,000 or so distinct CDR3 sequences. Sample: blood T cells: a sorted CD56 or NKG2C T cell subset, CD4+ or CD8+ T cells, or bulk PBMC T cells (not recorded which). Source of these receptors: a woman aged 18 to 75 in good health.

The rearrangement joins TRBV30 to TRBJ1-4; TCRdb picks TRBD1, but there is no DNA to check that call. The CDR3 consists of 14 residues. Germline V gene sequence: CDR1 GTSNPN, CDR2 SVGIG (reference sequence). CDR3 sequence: CAWRKGDTNEKLFF.

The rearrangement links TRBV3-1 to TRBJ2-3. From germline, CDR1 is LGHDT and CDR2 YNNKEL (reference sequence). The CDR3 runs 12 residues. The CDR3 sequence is CASSQVGDTQYF.

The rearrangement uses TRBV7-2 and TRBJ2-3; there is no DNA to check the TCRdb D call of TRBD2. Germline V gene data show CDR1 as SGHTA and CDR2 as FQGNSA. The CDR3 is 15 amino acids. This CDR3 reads CASSLVTARTDTQYF.

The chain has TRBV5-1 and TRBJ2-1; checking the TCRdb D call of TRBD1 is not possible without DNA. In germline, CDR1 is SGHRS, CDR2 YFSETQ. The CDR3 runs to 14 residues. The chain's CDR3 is CASSLRGKDNEQFF.

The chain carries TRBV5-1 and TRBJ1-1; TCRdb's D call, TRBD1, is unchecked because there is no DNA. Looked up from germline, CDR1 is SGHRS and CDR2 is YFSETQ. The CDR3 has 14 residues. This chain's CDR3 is CASTPRTGNTEAFF. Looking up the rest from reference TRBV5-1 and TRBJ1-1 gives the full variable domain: KAGVTQTPRYLIKTRGQQVTLSCSPISGHRSVSWYQQTPGQGLQFLFEYFSETQRNKGNFPGRFSGRQFSNSRSEMNVSTLELGDSALYLCASTPRTGNTEAFFGQGTRLTVV.

The CDR3 loop is CSVGLATQETQYF. V and J are TRBV29-1 and TRBJ2-5; without DNA, the TCRdb call of TRBD2 cannot be checked. The CDR3 length is 13 residues. Germline V gene lookup returns CDR1 SQVTM and CDR2 ANQGSEA.

The CDR3 loop is CASSLDSPVTEAFF. The genes are TRBV5-1 and TRBJ1-1; TCRdb designates TRBD1, a call that cannot be tested without DNA. Germline V gene data show CDR1 as SGHRS and CDR2 as YFSETQ. CDR3 length equals 14 residues.

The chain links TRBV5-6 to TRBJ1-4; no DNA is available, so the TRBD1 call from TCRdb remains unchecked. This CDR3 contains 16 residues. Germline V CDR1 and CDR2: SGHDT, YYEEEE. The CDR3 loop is CASSFRTGGKGEKLFF.

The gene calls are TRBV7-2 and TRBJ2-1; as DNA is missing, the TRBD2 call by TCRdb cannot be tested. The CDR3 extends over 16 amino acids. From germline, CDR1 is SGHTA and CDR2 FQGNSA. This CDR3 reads CASSYRLAGGKDEQFF.

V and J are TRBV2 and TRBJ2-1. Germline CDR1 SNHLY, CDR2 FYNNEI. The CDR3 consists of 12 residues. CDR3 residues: CASSGKHYKQFF.

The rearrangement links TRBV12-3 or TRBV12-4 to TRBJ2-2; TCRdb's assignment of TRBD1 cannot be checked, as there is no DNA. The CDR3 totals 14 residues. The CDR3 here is CASSLWQGTGELFF.

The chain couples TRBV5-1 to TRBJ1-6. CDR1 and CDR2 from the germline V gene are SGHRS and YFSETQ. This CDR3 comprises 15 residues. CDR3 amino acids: CASSFSGTAGSPLHF.

CDR3 amino acids: CASSLGGGKETQYF. The genes are TRBV7-6 and TRBJ2-5; TCRdb's assignment of TRBD2 cannot be checked, as there is no DNA. Germline V CDR1 and CDR2: SGHVS, FNYEAQ. This CDR3 spans 14 amino acids.

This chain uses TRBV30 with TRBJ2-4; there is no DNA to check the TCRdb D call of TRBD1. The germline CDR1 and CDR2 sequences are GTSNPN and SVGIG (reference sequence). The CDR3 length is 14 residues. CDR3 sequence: CAWSGTGGGNIQYF.

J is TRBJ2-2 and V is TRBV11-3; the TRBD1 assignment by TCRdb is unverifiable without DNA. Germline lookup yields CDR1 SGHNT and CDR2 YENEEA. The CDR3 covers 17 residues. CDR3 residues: CASSPWGDRVNTGELFF.

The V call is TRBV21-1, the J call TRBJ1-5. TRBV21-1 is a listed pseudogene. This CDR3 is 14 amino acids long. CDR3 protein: CASRSRCNNQPQHF.

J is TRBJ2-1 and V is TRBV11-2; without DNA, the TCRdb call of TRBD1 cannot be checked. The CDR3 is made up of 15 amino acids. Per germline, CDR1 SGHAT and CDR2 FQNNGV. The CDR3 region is CASSTRDRVNNEQFF.

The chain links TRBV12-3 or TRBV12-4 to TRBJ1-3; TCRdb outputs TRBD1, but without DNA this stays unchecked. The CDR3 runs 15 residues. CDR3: CASSPQGMWGNTIYF.

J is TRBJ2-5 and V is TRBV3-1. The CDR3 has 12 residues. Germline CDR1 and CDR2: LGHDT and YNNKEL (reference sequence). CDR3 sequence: CASSQAYRDPTF.

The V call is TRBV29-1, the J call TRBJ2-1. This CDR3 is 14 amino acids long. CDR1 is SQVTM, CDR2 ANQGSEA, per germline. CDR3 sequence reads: CSVASADSYNEQFF.